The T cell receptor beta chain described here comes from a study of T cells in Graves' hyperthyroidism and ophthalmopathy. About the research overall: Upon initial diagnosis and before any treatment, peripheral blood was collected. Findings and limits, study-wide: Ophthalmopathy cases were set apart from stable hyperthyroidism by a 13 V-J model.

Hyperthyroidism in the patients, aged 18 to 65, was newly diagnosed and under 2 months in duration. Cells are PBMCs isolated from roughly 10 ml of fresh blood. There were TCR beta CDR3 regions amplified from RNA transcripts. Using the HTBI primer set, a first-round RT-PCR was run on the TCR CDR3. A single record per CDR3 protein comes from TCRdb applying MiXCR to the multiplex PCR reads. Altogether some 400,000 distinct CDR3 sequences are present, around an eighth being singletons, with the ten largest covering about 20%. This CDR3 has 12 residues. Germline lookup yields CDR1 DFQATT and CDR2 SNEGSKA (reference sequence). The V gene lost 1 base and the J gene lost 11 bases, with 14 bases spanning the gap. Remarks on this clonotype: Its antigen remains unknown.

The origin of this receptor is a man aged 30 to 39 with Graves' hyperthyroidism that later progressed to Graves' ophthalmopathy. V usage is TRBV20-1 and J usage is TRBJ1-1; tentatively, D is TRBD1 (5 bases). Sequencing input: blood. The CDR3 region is CSARGQIWEAFF. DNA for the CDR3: TGCAGTGCTAGAGGACAGATCTGGGAGGCTTTCTTT.